These 4 T cell receptor beta chains were all obtained from the same sample, sequenced in a study of T cells in women clearing cervical HPV infection. Data came from immunoSEQ multiplex PCR; TCRdb stores just in-frame clones and leaves some out. The sample includes 40,000 to 60,000 clones. Sequenced: blood buffy coat. The receptors were gathered from a woman between 18 and 69 years old with a cervical HPV16 infection that either progressed to CIN3+ or cleared (not recorded which).

Worth noting for this clone: The CDR3 end lies 3 residues beyond the end of the read and is filled in from the germline J gene. This rearrangement joins TRBV10-3 to TRBJ2-3; D gene uncertain. The CDR3 spans 12 residues. The V end was cut by 6 bases, the J end by 2 bases, with 6 bases between. Germline CDR1 ENHRY, CDR2 SYGVKD. The CDR3 loop reads CAISLSTDTQYF. The sequenced CDR3 bases are TGTGCCATCAGCCTATCCACAGATACG.

A word on this clone: Sequencing ends 3 residues short of the CDR3 end; the germline J gene provides the rest. The V call is TRBV13, the J call TRBJ2-7; a possible D gene is TRBD1 (6 bases). The CDR3 spans 14 residues. The germline CDR1 and CDR2 sequences are PRHDT and FYEKMQ (reference sequence). V shed 5 bases and J shed 5 bases, with 16 bases lying between them. CDR3 loop: CASSDSQQGHEQYF. The part of the CDR3 DNA that was read is TGTGCCAGCAGCGACTCCCAACAGGGCCACGAG.

Concerning this clone: Coverage ceases 3 residues before the CDR3 finishes, and the germline J gene fills in the end. V usage is TRBV20-1 and J usage is TRBJ2-7, with D possibly TRBD1 on 6 matching bases. In germline, CDR1 is DFQATT, CDR2 SNEGSKA (reference sequence). CDR3 length: 14 amino acids. Trimming removed 5 bases at V and 3 bases at J, with 17 bases between. The CDR3 bases that were read are TGCAGTGCTGTTGATGGGACATCTGGCTACGAG. Translating it yields CSAVDGTSGYE. The complete CDR3 reads CSAVDGTSGYEQYF.

Concerning this clone: The CDR3 end lies 3 residues beyond the end of the read and is filled in from the germline J gene. The rearrangement links TRBV28 to TRBJ2-7; tentatively, D is TRBD2 (6 bases). The germline V gene has CDR1 MDHEN and CDR2 SYDVKM. The CDR3 extends over 15 amino acids. Trimming stripped 8 bases from V and 0 bases from J, with 17 bases between. The sequenced part of the CDR3 DNA is TGTGCCAGCGGTACGTTTAGGGGAGGCTCCTACGAG. Encoded protein: CASGTFRGGSYE. The whole CDR3 sequence is CASGTFRGGSYEQYF.